A single sample is the source of the 2 T cell receptor beta chains below, sequenced in a study of control samples from healthy donors and cancer patients. Assay: immunoSEQ multiplex PCR; the TCRdb copy retains only in-frame clones and omits some. The sample carries about 180,000 clones, roughly nine tenths recorded once. Sequencing was done on a sample of blood. These receptors were taken from a man younger than 45 in good health.

The chain couples TRBV11-2 to TRBJ2-3; TRBD2 aligns across 7 bases. Per germline, CDR1 SGHAT and CDR2 FQNNGV. Germline trimming cut 2 bases from V and 5 bases from J; bases unmatched to any gene: 4. The CDR3 spans 14 residues. DNA for the CDR3: TGTGCCAGCAGCTTAAACGGGGGGTTAGATACGCAGTATTTT. It codes for CASSLNGGLDTQYF.

The chain is built from TRBV19 and TRBJ1-2; 9 bases agree with TRBD1. Germline V lookup: CDR1 LNHDA, CDR2 SQIVND (reference sequence). The CDR3 runs 14 residues. V lost 6 bases to trimming and J lost 4 bases; unmatched junction nucleotides: 6. The CDR3 coding sequence is TGTGCCAGTAGGAGGGGACAGGGAACCTATGGCTACACCTTC. Amino acids: CASRRGQGTYGYTF.